This TCR beta chain was sequenced in a study of blood T cell repertoires in COVID-19. Turning to the study itself: The United States, Italy and Spain supplied acute and convalescent COVID-19 samples.

Some clones are missing from TCRdb's copy, which holds only in-frame ones; the method was immunoSEQ multiplex PCR. Of 25,000 to 35,000 clones listed, about 90% are singletons. This CDR3 region has 14 residues. Germline-derived CDR1 and CDR2 are LNHDA and SQIVND (reference sequence). V shed 7 bases and J shed 5 bases, with 14 bases lying between them. V gene TRBV19 combines with J gene TRBJ2-2, with D tentatively TRBD1 (6 bases). The sequence came from a human donor in a cohort sampled during active COVID-19. The sample taken for sequencing was peripheral blood. CDR3 region: CASTPDSFTGELFF. DNA of the CDR3: TGTGCCAGTACCCCGGACAGTTTTACCGGGGAGCTGTTTTTT.